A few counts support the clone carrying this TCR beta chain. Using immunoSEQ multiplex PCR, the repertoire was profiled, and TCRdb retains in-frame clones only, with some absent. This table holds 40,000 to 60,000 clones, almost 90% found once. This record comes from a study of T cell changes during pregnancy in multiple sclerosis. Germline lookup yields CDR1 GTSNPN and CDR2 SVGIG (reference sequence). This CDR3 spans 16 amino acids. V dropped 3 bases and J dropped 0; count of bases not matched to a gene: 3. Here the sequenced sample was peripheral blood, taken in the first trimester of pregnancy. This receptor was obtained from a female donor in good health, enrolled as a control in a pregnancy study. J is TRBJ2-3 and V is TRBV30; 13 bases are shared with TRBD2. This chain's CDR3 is CAWSPGLAGSTDTQYF. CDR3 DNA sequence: TGTGCCTGGAGCCCGGGACTAGCGGGGAGCACAGATACGCAGTATTTT.